A selection of T cell receptor beta chains follows, all from one sample in a study of regulatory T cells in long-lasting Graves disease. TCRdb reanalysed the multiplex PCR reads using MiXCR and keeps one entry per CDR3 protein. The table has about 450,000 distinct CDR3 sequences, roughly 17% seen once. The sample was also reused in another study, on T cells in Graves' hyperthyroidism and ophthalmopathy.

Material: peripheral blood mononuclear cells (PBMCs), obtained at new diagnosis, from a patient treated with antithyroid drugs. Every receptor here comes from a woman aged 25 to 45 with Graves disease. The CDR3 runs from the conserved cysteine through the conserved F or W. A D gene is named only where the DNA matches it firmly. A clone size is listed for some rows: how often the clone was seen (once, few, many), or a class if it is expanded.

d_call	v_call	j_call	clone_size	cdr3_length	cdr3_aa	cdr3_nt
-	TRBV11-2	TRBJ2-1	many	12	CASSSDRNEQFF	TGTGCCAGCAGCTCGGACCGCAATGAGCAGTTCTTC
TRBD1	TRBV2	TRBJ2-5	-	16	CASSASGQGAGETQYF	TGTGCCAGCAGTGCCTCGGGACAGGGGGCTGGCGAGACCCAGTACTTC
TRBD2	TRBV6-1	TRBJ2-7	many	14	CASSEEGGSYEQYF	TGTGCCAGCAGTGAAGAGGGAGGGAGTTACGAGCAGTACTTC
-	TRBV6-2/TRBV6-3	TRBJ1-5	many	15	CASSPRADSNQPQHF	TGTGCCAGCAGCCCGAGAGCGGATAGCAATCAGCCCCAGCATTTT
TRBD2	TRBV5-1	TRBJ2-3	many	16	CASSWGAGGATDTQYF	TGCGCCAGCAGCTGGGGCGCGGGAGGGGCCACAGATACGCAGTATTTT
-	TRBV4-3	TRBJ2-1	many	17	CASSPGEAPGGTNEQFF	TGCGCCAGCAGCCCCGGGGAGGCTCCCGGAGGGACCAATGAGCAGTTCTTC
TRBD2	TRBV20-1	TRBJ2-1	many	18	CSARDWGPASGSVYEQFF	TGCAGTGCTAGAGATTGGGGCCCTGCTAGCGGGAGTGTCTATGAGCAGTTCTTC
TRBD2	TRBV11-1	TRBJ2-3	-	18	CASSSTSGRAAGTDTQYF	TGCGCCAGCAGCTCGACTAGCGGAAGGGCCGCGGGCACAGATACGCAGTATTTT
-	TRBV20-1	TRBJ2-4	many	14	CSASKGRATDIQYF	TGCAGTGCTAGTAAGGGTCGCGCAACGGACATTCAGTACTTC
-	TRBV20-1	TRBJ1-3	few	16	CSALGWGREFGNTIYF	TGCAGTGCTCTGGGGTGGGGCAGGGAGTTTGGAAACACCATATATTTT
-	TRBV20-1	TRBJ1-2	many	16	CSAKPGQKPINYGYTF	TGCAGTGCTAAACCGGGACAAAAGCCCATTAACTATGGCTACACCTTC
TRBD1	TRBV6-1	TRBJ2-2	many	12	CASRRQGGELFF	TGTGCCAGCAGGCGACAGGGCGGGGAGCTGTTTTTT
-	TRBV2	TRBJ2-3	few	12	CASSGRPDTQYF	TGTGCCAGCAGTGGACGGCCGGATACGCAGTATTTT
TRBD1	TRBV5-6	TRBJ1-2	many	16	CASSPLGTGANYGYTF	TGTGCCAGCAGCCCCCTCGGGACAGGAGCTAACTATGGCTACACCTTC
-	TRBV5-1	TRBJ2-4	-	14	CASSLGSHKNIQYF	TGTGCCAGCAGCCTCGGGTCTCACAAAAACATTCAGTACTTC
TRBD2	TRBV3-1	TRBJ2-7	many	17	CASSQTSGRAGSYEQYF	TGTGCCAGCAGCCAGACTAGCGGGAGGGCTGGTTCCTACGAGCAGTACTTC
TRBD1	TRBV6-1	TRBJ2-2	-	13	CASGQGLTGELFF	TGTGCCTCTGGACAGGGTTTAACCGGGGAGCTGTTTTTT
TRBD2	TRBV20-1	TRBJ2-1	many	14	CSAPVTSGRNEQFF	TGCAGTGCCCCCGTGACTAGCGGGAGGAATGAGCAGTTCTTC
-	TRBV6-5	TRBJ2-7	many	14	CASSLYDGAGEQYF	TGTGCCAGCAGTTTATATGACGGCGCGGGCGAGCAGTACTTC
-	TRBV29-1	TRBJ2-5	-	14	CSAQSGGKQETQYF	TGCAGCGCCCAAAGTGGGGGCAAACAAGAGACCCAGTACTTC
TRBD2	TRBV29-1	TRBJ2-3	few	14	CSVATGGGADTQYF	TGCAGCGTTGCCACGGGGGGTGGCGCAGATACGCAGTATTTT
TRBD2	TRBV7-3	TRBJ2-3	many	15	CASSPAGGATDTQYF	TGTGCCAGCAGTCCAGCGGGAGGAGCCACAGATACGCAGTATTTT
-	TRBV12-3/TRBV12-4	TRBJ1-1	many	14	CASTRTRTNTEAFF	TGTGCCAGCACGAGAACCCGGACGAACACTGAAGCTTTCTTT
-	TRBV18	TRBJ1-1	many	16	CASSPQPSITATEAFF	TGTGCCAGCTCACCCCAACCGAGCATCACCGCGACTGAAGCTTTCTTT
TRBD1	TRBV5-1	TRBJ2-1	many	16	CASSYRPRGRGNEQFF	TGCGCCAGCAGCTACCGTCCCAGGGGGCGCGGGAATGAGCAGTTCTTC
-	TRBV29-1	TRBJ2-2	few	14	CSAKALLDTGELFF	TGCAGCGCAAAAGCATTATTGGACACCGGGGAGCTGTTTTTT
-	TRBV29-1	TRBJ2-7	many	11	CSVVWNYEQYF	TGCAGCGTTGTCTGGAACTACGAGCAGTACTTC
TRBD2	TRBV2	TRBJ2-5	many	16	CASRGGRRAHQETQYF	TGTGCCAGCAGGGGAGGGAGGAGGGCTCACCAAGAGACCCAGTACTTC
TRBD1	TRBV27	TRBJ1-1	many	14	CATRDRAGHTEAFF	TGTGCCACCCGGGACAGGGCTGGTCACACTGAAGCTTTCTTT
-	TRBV6-2/TRBV6-3	TRBJ1-2	-	16	CASSSRTDWIYYGYTF	TGTGCCAGCAGTTCCCGGACAGATTGGATTTACTATGGCTACACCTTC
TRBD1	TRBV7-9	TRBJ2-2	-	18	CASSSPTPGTGIIGELFF	TGTGCCAGCAGCTCCCCCACCCCCGGGACAGGGATAATCGGGGAGCTGTTTTTT
-	TRBV27	TRBJ1-5	many	14	CASSLDSTRQPQHF	TGTGCCAGCAGTTTGGACAGTACCAGGCAGCCCCAGCATTTT
-	TRBV19	TRBJ2-6	-	17	CASSNRQHLSGANVLTF	TGTGCCAGTAGTAATCGCCAACACCTGTCTGGGGCCAACGTCCTGACTTTC
TRBD1	TRBV6-1	TRBJ1-5	many	14	CANLDRVRNQPQHF	TGTGCCAACCTGGACAGGGTGAGAAATCAGCCCCAGCATTTT
-	TRBV7-9	TRBJ2-7	-	16	CAGSQGRDTPPYEQYF	TGTGCCGGCAGCCAGGGCCGGGACACCCCTCCCTACGAGCAGTACTTC
-	TRBV5-1	TRBJ1-4	-	14	CASSSGTLAEKLFF	TGCGCCAGCAGCTCCGGGACTTTGGCTGAAAAACTGTTTTTT
-	TRBV6-9	TRBJ1-2	many	15	CASSYERYNNYGYTF	TGTGCCAGCAGTTACGAGCGGTACAACAACTATGGCTACACCTTC
-	TRBV29-1	TRBJ1-5	few	15	CSVGDDSYSNQPQHF	TGCAGCGTTGGGGATGACAGTTATAGCAATCAGCCCCAGCATTTT
TRBD1	TRBV12-3/TRBV12-4	TRBJ1-5	-	17	CASSVFGTGDSNQPQHF	TGTGCCAGCAGTGTTTTCGGGACAGGGGATAGCAATCAGCCCCAGCATTTT
TRBD2	TRBV12-3/TRBV12-4	TRBJ2-7	many	13	CASTERGLYEQYF	TGTGCCAGCACCGAGCGGGGGCTCTACGAGCAGTACTTC
-	TRBV11-2	TRBJ2-7	many	14	CASSSRWQNYEQYF	TGTGCCAGCAGCTCCCGGTGGCAGAACTACGAGCAGTACTTC